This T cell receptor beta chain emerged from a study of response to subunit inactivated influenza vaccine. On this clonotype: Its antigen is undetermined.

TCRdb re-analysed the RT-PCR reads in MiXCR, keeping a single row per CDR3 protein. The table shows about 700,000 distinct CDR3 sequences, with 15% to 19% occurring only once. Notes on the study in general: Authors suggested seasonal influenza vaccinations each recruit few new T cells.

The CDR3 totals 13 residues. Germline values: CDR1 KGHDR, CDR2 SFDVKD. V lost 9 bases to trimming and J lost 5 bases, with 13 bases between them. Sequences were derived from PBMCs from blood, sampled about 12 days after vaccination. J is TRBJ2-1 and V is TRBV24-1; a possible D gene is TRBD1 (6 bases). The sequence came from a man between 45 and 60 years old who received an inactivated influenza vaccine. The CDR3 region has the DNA TGTGCCACCGGCCGGGACACAAACAATGAGCAGTTCTTC. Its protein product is CATGRDTNNEQFF.